Shown below are 14 T cell receptor beta chains from a single sample sequenced in a study of blood T cells in healthy people across ages. A second PCR of 7 to 11 cycles used a sample-barcoded 5' primer and a J-beta primer mix. TCRdb reanalysed the 5' RACE reads using MiXCR and keeps one entry per CDR3 protein. The sample carries approximately 1.5 million distinct CDR3 sequences, roughly 43% recorded once. The sequenced sample consisted of blood. These receptors originate from a young woman in good health.

This clonotype has just a few counts. The V and J genes are TRBV29-1 and TRBJ2-7; D is possibly TRBD1 (5 bases). V was shortened by 4 bases and J by 4 bases, with 14 bases between the two germline ends. CDR1 is SQVTM and CDR2 is ANQGSEA in the germline V gene. The CDR3 totals 13 residues. DNA for the CDR3: TGCAGCGTTGGTTCCCAGGGCGGATACGAGCAGTACTTC. Translating gives CSVGSQGGYEQYF.

The chain employs TRBV4-1 and TRBJ2-3; weak D call: TRBD2 (5 bases). V gave up 3 bases and J gave up 4 bases, with 11 bases separating them. The CDR3 loop spans 14 amino acids. Germline V gene data show CDR1 as MGHRA and CDR2 as YSYEKL. CDR3 DNA: TGCGCCAGCAGCCAGGAGGTGGTGGCAGATACGCAGTATTTT. Translation: CASSQEVVADTQYF.

The sample holds a few counts of this clonotype. This chain connects TRBV6-5 to TRBJ2-1; 11 bases align to TRBD2. J lost 8 bases, V lost 6 bases, and 6 bases had no gene match. From germline, CDR1 is MNHEY and CDR2 SVGAGI. CDR3 length: 14 residues. CDR3 protein: CASRKLAGGYEQFF. The CDR3 nucleotides read TGTGCCAGCAGAAAGCTAGCGGGAGGATATGAGCAGTTCTTC.

This clonotype was seen a handful of times. CDR3 in amino acids: CASSSGTDGNEEAFF. The CDR3 DNA reads TGTGCCAGCAGCTCCGGGACCGATGGGAACGAAGAAGCTTTCTTT. The chain joins TRBV7-9 to TRBJ1-1; D might be TRBD1 (5 bases). V was clipped by 4 bases and J by 8 bases, with 20 bases between them. Looked up from germline, CDR1 is SEHNR and CDR2 is FQNEAQ (reference sequence). This CDR3 contains 15 residues.

The chain joins TRBV5-1 to TRBJ2-1; possibly TRBD2 for D (6 bases). Trimming took off 0 bases at V and 3 bases at J, with 22 bases between the two ends. This CDR3 comprises 19 residues. Germline CDR1 is SGHRS and CDR2 is YFSETQ. CDR3 residues: CASSLGPPWRGQLYNEQFF. The DNA of the CDR3 is TGCGCCAGCAGCTTGGGTCCACCATGGCGGGGTCAGCTCTACAATGAGCAGTTCTTC.

The rearrangement uses TRBV6-6 and TRBJ2-1; D unclear. This CDR3 region has 16 residues. Trimming removed 0 bases at V and 1 base at J, with 10 bases between. CDR1 is MNHNY and CDR2 is SVGAGI in the germline V gene (reference sequence). The CDR3 reads CASSYSITPSYNEQFF. The CDR3 nucleotides read TGTGCCAGCAGTTACTCTATCACGCCGTCCTACAATGAGCAGTTCTTC.

This chain uses TRBV4-3 with TRBJ2-1, with 10 nucleotides matching TRBD2. Per germline, CDR1 LGHNA and CDR2 YSLEER. The V and J ends lost 3 bases and 6 bases, in that order; junction bases with no gene match: 5. This CDR3 is 15 amino acids long. For the CDR3, the DNA is TGCGCCAGCAGCCAGGGTCCTAGCGGGGGCAATGAGCAGTTCTTC. Its translation: CASSQGPSGGNEQFF.

This clonotype was seen a handful of times. This chain links TRBV27 with TRBJ1-4, with D possibly TRBD1 on 5 matching bases. The CDR3 runs to 16 residues. V was cut by 6 bases and J by 2 bases, with 16 bases left in between. Germline CDR1 MNHEY, CDR2 SMNVEV (reference sequence). The CDR3 DNA sequence: TGTGCCAGCAGGAATCAGGGTTTCGTGACTAATGAAAAACTGTTTTTT. Its translation is CASRNQGFVTNEKLFF.

This clonotype has just a few counts. V usage is TRBV6-5 and J usage is TRBJ2-7; D remains unclear. Between the trimmed V and J ends, which lost 2 bases and 4 bases, there was a span of 9 bases. This CDR3 is 13 amino acids long. Germline values: CDR1 MNHEY, CDR2 SVGAGI. CDR3 coding DNA: TGTGCCAGCAGTTACCAGGCGACATACGAGCAGTACTTC. Translating gives CASSYQATYEQYF.

V gene TRBV28 combines with J gene TRBJ1-1; D remains unclear. Germline-derived CDR1 and CDR2 are MDHEN and SYDVKM. The V end lost 6 bases, the J end lost 3 bases, and 14 bases lay between the germline ends. The CDR3 extends over 14 amino acids. The CDR3 nucleotides read TGTGCCAGCAGCCGAGTTCGGGCGTACACTGAAGCTTTCTTT. As protein: CASSRVRAYTEAFF.

The chain carries TRBV18 and TRBJ1-6, with a weak D call TRBD1 (5 bases). The CDR3 covers 15 residues. The germline V and J ends were trimmed by 3 bases and 11 bases, with 17 bases remaining between them. From germline, CDR1 is KGHSH and CDR2 LQKENI. Here the CDR3 reads CASSPGASGIAPLHF. CDR3 nucleotide sequence: TGTGCCAGCTCACCGGGTGCTTCAGGGATAGCACCCCTCCACTTT.

V and J are TRBV28 and TRBJ1-4; the D is unclear. The germline V gene encodes CDR1 MDHEN and CDR2 SYDVKM. The CDR3 runs 19 residues. Deletions cut 1 base from V and 0 bases from J, with 18 bases between. The CDR3 loop reads CASSLSATRPRATNEKLFF. CDR3 DNA: TGTGCCAGCAGTTTATCTGCCACCCGTCCGCGTGCAACTAATGAAAAACTGTTTTTT.

This clonotype was observed a single time. V usage is TRBV15 and J usage is TRBJ2-7; 7 nucleotides line up with TRBD1. The V segment lost 6 bases and the J segment 6 bases; nucleotides outside the gene matches: 8. Germline V gives CDR1 LNHNV, CDR2 YYDKDF (reference sequence). This CDR3 comprises 13 residues. CDR3 sequence (DNA): TGTGCCACCAGGGACAGGTCTTCGGGCGAGCAGTACTTC. Protein product: CATRDRSSGEQYF. Drawing the rest from reference TRBV15 and TRBJ2-7, the complete variable domain is DAMVIQNPRYQVTQFGKPVTLSCSQTLNHNVMYWYQQKSSQAPKLLFHYYDKDFNNEADTPDNFQSRRPNTSFCFLDIRSPGLGDTAMYLCATRDRSSGEQYFGPGTRLTVT.

This rearrangement joins TRBV7-3 to TRBJ2-4; maybe TRBD1 (6 bases). Germline values: CDR1 SGHTA, CDR2 FQGTGA. There are 14 residues in the CDR3. Between the trimmed V and J ends, which lost 4 bases and 13 bases, there was a span of 20 bases. The CDR3 reads CASSSDRLGYGQYF. The CDR3 DNA reads TGTGCCAGCAGCTCAGACAGGCTTGGTTACGGGCAGTACTTC.